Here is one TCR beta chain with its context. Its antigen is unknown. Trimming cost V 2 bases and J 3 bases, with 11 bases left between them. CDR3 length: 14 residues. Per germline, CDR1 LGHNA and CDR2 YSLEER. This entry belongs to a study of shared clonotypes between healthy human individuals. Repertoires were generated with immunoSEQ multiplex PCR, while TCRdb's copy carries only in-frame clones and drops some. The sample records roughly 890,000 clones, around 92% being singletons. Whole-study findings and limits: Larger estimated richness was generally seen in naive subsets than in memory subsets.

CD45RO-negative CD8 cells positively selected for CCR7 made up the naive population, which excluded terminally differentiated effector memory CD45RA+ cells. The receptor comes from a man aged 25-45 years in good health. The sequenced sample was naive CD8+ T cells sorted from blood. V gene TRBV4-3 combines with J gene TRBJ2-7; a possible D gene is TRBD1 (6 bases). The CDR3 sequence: CASSQRTDHYEQYF. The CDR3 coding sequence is TGCGCCAGCAGCCAAAGGACAGATCACTACGAGCAGTACTTC.